The rows below give T cell receptor beta chains drawn from one sample of a study of T cell changes during pregnancy in multiple sclerosis. Data came from immunoSEQ multiplex PCR; TCRdb stores just in-frame clones and leaves some out. The data show fewer than 60,000 clones, 85% to 95% seen once. This material consisted of peripheral blood, taken after pregnancy. The source is a female donor in good health, enrolled as a control in a pregnancy study. The conserved cysteine and the conserved F or W are not part of the CDR3 here. A D gene is named only where the DNA matches it firmly. Some rows have no size entry. The others give once, few or many, or a class for an expanded clone.

TRBV5-1	TRBD1	NA	TRBJ1-2	ASSLGEGTVFYGYT
TRBV27	TRBD1	NA	TRBJ1-6	ASRDYRGLH
TRBV10-1	NA	NA	TRBJ2-7	ASSDLETARFYEQY
TRBV4-3	NA	NA	TRBJ2-7	ASSLSGRTEQY
TRBV7-3	NA	NA	TRBJ2-5	ASSFFKGAETQY
TRBV29-1	TRBD1	NA	TRBJ2-7	SAAGDRGRMEQY
TRBV7-6	TRBD1	NA	TRBJ1-2	ASSSGTAAYYGYT
TRBV11-1	TRBD1	NA	TRBJ2-1	ASSPYLRQGNNEQF
TRBV5-1	TRBD2	NA	TRBJ2-1	ASSPSGGRNEQF
TRBV6-5	NA	NA	TRBJ2-1	ASSPTDSEYNEQF
TRBV2	NA	NA	TRBJ1-2	ASSGGGGNYGYT
TRBV27	NA	once	TRBJ2-1	ASRDPSGGLYEQF
TRBV5-1	NA	NA	TRBJ2-5	ASSLAGAVDETQY
TRBV2	TRBD2	NA	TRBJ2-5	ADSPGLAGGLETQY
TRBV6-1	TRBD2	NA	TRBJ2-7	ASSETGGSSYEQY
TRBV27	NA	NA	TRBJ2-1	ASSLKRSTGNEQF
TRBV27	TRBD2	NA	TRBJ2-1	ASSLAGGPNEQF
TRBV7-2	TRBD1	NA	TRBJ1-4	ASSLNRLDRGEKLF
TRBV11-2	TRBD1	NA	TRBJ1-6	ASTLGSTGGNSPLH
TRBV7-2	NA	NA	TRBJ1-2	ASCREVHYGYT
TRBV6-1	TRBD1	NA	TRBJ2-7	ASSDPGQGTYEQY
TRBV5-6	TRBD1	NA	TRBJ2-7	ASTSTHRGLPYEQY
TRBV5-1	NA	NA	TRBJ2-1	ASSVQMDFSYNEQF
TRBV6-1	TRBD1	NA	TRBJ2-3	ASSDQTGADTQY
TRBV7-2	TRBD2	NA	TRBJ2-7	ASSLVGGVTYEQY
TRBV5-1	NA	NA	TRBJ2-2	ASSLNTGELF
TRBV29-1	TRBD2	once	TRBJ2-7	SVEDRVAGVAYEQY
TRBV7-2	TRBD1	NA	TRBJ2-1	ASSLASPGQYNEQF
TRBV4-2	NA	NA	TRBJ2-7	ASSQSAGFTYEQY
TRBV7-9	TRBD2	NA	TRBJ2-3	ASRWTSGSLDTQY
TRBV30	NA	once	TRBJ1-5	AWSGEGGYQPQH
TRBV25-1	TRBD1	NA	TRBJ2-7	ASTGVYEQY
TRBV19	NA	once	TRBJ2-1	ASSIGVHEQF
TRBV10-3	NA	few	TRBJ2-7	AIRTGSGEQY
TRBV2	TRBD1	NA	TRBJ1-6	ASGQGPSPLH
TRBV18	TRBD1	NA	TRBJ1-1	ASSPGTGGNTEAF
TRBV4-2	NA	once	TRBJ2-7	ASSQPDSGSYEQY
TRBV5-8	NA	NA	TRBJ1-1	ASSLAVRNTEAF
TRBV6-5	NA	NA	TRBJ2-2	ASSYRGSGELF
TRBV28	NA	NA	TRBJ2-5	ASSFPAFGEVETQY
TRBV9	NA	NA	TRBJ1-2	ASSATGVYGYT
TRBV6-1	TRBD1	few	TRBJ1-3	ASSGQGAGNTIY
TRBV25-1	NA	NA	TRBJ2-7	ASSGERGGPPY
TRBV14	NA	NA	TRBJ1-2	ASSQGLNYGYT
TRBV19	NA	few	TRBJ1-2	ASCPGMVYGYT
TRBV30	TRBD1	NA	TRBJ2-6	AVNRDRGRGANVLT
TRBV28	NA	once	TRBJ2-5	ASSLPPKETQY
TRBV7-2	TRBD2	NA	TRBJ2-1	ASSLTSGRAQQF
TRBV18	TRBD1	NA	TRBJ1-1	ASSPGQGVFGGTEAF
TRBV27	TRBD1	NA	TRBJ1-5	ASSLFLGTGDNQPQH
TRBV14	TRBD2	NA	TRBJ2-7	ASSQEGEGYEQY
TRBV28	TRBD2	NA	TRBJ2-7	ASSLWQGKLAAPSSYEQY
TRBV19	TRBD2	NA	TRBJ2-2	ASSTSGTRLTGELF
TRBV20-1	NA	NA	TRBJ1-2	SALDWGYT